The following is a T cell receptor beta chain sequence with its context. The sample belongs to a study of cytomegalovirus exposure and HLA in healthy donors. All the people who gave samples were healthy bone marrow donors. CDR1 and CDR2 from the germline V gene are MGHRA and YSYEKL. The CDR3 is made up of 17 amino acids. V dropped 1 base and J dropped 8 bases, with 20 bases sitting between them. This PCR relied on a set of 60 Vbeta primers and 13 Jbeta primers. Sequencing used immunoSEQ multiplex PCR; TCRdb keeps in-frame clones, though not all of them. The table lists some 220,000 clones, about 77% of them singletons.

Sequencing was carried out using PBMCs. The chain has TRBV4-1 and TRBJ1-4; the D gene is possibly TRBD1 (6 bases). The receptor was derived from a boy aged 5-17 years in good health and CMV-seronegative. As DNA, the CDR3 is TGCGCCAGCAGCCAAGGTGGGGGCACGGTTCTATGGGAAAAACTGTTTTTT. Protein product: CASSQGGGTVLWEKLFF.